This T cell receptor (beta chain) was obtained from a study of blood T cell repertoires in COVID-19. For the study at large: Sources were T cells, B-cell-depleted T cells, or PBMCs; the material itself was cDNA or gDNA.

As originally analysed: Reference gene primer amplification gave estimated nucleated cell counts. Profiled with immunoSEQ multiplex PCR; TCRdb holds only in-frame clones, not every one. V and J calls and clone size are given by that table; D and trimming were obtained from the DNA. The table shows approximately 260,000 clones, with about 89% occurring only once. In germline, CDR1 is LGHNT, CDR2 FRNRAP. This CDR3 region has 15 residues. V dropped 2 bases and J dropped 2 bases, with 10 bases sitting between them. The sequenced sample consisted of peripheral blood. The chain carries TRBV12-5 and TRBJ1-3; maybe TRBD1 (5 bases). The clonotype comes from a man aged 45 to 65 with acute or convalescent COVID-19. CDR3 in amino acids: CASGLSGGPGNTIYF. The CDR3 DNA reads TGTGCTAGTGGTTTGTCGGGGGGACCTGGAAACACCATATATTTT.